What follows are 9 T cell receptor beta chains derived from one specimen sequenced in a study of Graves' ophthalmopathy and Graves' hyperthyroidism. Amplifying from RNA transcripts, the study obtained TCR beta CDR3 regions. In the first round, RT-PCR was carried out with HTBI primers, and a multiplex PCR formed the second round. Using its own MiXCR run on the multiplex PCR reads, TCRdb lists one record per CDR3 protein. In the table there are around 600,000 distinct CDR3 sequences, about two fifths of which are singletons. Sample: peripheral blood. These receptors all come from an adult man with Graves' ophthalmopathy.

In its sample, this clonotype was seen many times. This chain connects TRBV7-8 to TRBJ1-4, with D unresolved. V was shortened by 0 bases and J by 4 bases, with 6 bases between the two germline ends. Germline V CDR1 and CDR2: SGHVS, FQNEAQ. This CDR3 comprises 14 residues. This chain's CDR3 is CASSLAQVNEKLFF. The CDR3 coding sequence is TGTGCCAGCAGCTTAGCGCAGGTTAATGAAAAACTGTTTTTT.

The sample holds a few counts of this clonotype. As DNA, the CDR3 is TGTGCCAGCAGTTATTGGCGGGGGCAAGAGACCCAGTACTTC. Its translation is CASSYWRGQETQYF. The chain recombines TRBV6-5 with TRBJ2-5, with TRBD2 identical over 7 bases. V gave up 3 bases and J gave up 2 bases; unmatched junction bases: 3. The germline V gene has CDR1 MNHEY and CDR2 SVGAGI. This CDR3 has 14 residues.

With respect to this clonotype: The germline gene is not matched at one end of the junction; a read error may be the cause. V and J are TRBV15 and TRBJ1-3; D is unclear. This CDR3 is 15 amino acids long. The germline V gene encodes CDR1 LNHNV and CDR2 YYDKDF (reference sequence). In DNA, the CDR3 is TGTGCCACCAGCATCAGGCAGAGCTCTGGAAACATCATATATTTT. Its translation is CATSIRQSSGNIIYF.

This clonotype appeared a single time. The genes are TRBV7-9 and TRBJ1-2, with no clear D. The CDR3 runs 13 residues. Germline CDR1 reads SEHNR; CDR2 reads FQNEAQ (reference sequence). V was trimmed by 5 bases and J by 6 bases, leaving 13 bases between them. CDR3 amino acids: CASSVDHGDGYTF. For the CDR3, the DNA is TGTGCCAGCAGCGTAGACCACGGGGATGGCTACACCTTC.

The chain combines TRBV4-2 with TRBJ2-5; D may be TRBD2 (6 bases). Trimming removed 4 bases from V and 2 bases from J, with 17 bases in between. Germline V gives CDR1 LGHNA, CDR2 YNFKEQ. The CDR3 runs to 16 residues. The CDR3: CASSRPGGEAQETQYF. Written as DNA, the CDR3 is TGTGCCAGCAGCCGCCCGGGCGGGGAAGCGCAAGAGACCCAGTACTTC.

CDR3 bases: TGTGCCAGCAGCTTAAGTGGCGGCCCGGGGACCCAGCATTTT. Amino acid sequence: CASSLSGGPGTQHF. This chain links TRBV7-2 with TRBJ1-5, with no clear D. The V gene lost 2 bases and the J gene lost 11 bases, with 16 bases spanning the gap. The germline gives CDR1 SGHTA, CDR2 FQGNSA. CDR3 length equals 14 residues. The whole variable domain, filled in from reference TRBV7-2 and TRBJ1-5, reads GAGVSQSPSNKVTEKGKDVELRCDPISGHTALYWYRQSLGQGLEFLIYFQGNSAPDKSGLPSDRFSAERTGGSVSTLTIQRTQQEDSAVYLCASSLSGGPGTQHFGDGTRLSIL.

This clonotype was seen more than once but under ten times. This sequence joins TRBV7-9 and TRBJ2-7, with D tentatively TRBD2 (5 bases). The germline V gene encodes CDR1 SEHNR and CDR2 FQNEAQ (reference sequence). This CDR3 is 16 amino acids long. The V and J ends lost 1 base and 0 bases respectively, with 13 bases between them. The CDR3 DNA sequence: TGTGCCAGCAGCTTAGTGCGGCGGGCCCTCTCCTACGAGCAGTACTTC. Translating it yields CASSLVRRALSYEQYF.

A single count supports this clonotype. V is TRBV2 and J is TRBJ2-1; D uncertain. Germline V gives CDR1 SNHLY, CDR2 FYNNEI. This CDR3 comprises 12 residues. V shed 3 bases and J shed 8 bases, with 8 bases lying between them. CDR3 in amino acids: CASSDQAYEQFF. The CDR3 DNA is TGTGCCAGCAGTGATCAGGCATATGAGCAGTTCTTC.

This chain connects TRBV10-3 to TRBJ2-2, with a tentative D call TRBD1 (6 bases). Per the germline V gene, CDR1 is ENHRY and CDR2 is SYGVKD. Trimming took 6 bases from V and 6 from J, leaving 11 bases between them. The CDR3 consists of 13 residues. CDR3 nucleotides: TGTGCCATCAGCCCCGGGACATCCGGGGAGCTGTTTTTT. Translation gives CAISPGTSGELFF.